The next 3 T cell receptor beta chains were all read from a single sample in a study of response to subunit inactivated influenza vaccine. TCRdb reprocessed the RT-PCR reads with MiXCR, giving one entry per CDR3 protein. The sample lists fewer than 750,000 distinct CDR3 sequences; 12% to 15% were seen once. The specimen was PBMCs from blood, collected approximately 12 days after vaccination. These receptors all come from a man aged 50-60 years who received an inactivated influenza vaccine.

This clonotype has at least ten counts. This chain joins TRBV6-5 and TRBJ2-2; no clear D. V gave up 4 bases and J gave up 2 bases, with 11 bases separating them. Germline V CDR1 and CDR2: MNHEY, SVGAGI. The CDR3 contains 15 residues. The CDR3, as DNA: TGTGCCAGCAGTTTAGACCGAGAAAACACCGGGGAGCTGTTTTTT. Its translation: CASSLDRENTGELFF.

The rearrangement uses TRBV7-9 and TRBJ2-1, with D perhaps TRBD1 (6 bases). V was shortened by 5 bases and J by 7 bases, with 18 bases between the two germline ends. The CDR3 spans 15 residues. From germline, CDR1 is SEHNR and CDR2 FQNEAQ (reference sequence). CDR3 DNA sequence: TGTGCCAGCAGCCAGACAGGTACATTTTGGAATGAGCAGTTCTTC. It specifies CASSQTGTFWNEQFF.

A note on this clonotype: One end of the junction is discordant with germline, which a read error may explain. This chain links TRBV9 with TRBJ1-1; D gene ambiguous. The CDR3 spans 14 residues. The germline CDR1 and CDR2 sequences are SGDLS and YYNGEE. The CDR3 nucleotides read TGTGCCAGCAACGTAAACGTGGGGAACACTGAAGCTTTCTTT. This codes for CASNVNVGNTEAFF.